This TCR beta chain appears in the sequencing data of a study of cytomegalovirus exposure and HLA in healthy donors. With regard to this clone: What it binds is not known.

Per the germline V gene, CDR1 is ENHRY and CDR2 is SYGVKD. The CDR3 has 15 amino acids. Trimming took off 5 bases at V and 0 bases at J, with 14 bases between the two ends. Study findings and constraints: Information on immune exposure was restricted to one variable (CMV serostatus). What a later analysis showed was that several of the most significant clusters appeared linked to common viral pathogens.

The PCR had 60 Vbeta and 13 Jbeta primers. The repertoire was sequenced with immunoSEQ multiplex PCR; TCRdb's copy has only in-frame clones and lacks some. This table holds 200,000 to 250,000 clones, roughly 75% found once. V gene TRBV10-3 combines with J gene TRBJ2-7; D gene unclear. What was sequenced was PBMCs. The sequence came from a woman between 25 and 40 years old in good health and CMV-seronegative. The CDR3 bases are TGTGCCATCAGTTCCGGGTCGCCTTTCTCCTACGAGCAGTACTTC. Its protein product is CAISSGSPFSYEQYF.